Reported below is one TCR beta chain. The specificity of this receptor is unknown. Qualities for individual bases were not recorded, and no much larger clone is one base off. Taken from cysteine to phenylalanine, the CDR3 has 13 residues. CDR3 DNA only is kept here, 39 bases in frame from base 1. Germline trimming: 6 bases from V, 4 bases from J; junction bases outside gene matches: 5. The germline V gene specifies ENHRY as CDR1 and SYGVKD as CDR2. Systemically healthy Caucasian individuals from Russia, over 30 in total and aged about 6 to 100 years, were included as donors. Each donor gave 8 to 10 milliliters of peripheral blood, collected into EDTA-treated Vacutainer tubes. Ficoll-Paque density-gradient centrifugation was used to isolate PBMCs, with at least 6 million per sample. Trizol reagent was used to extract total RNA from the PBMCs, yielding at least 6 micrograms per sample. Naive CD45RAhigh/CD27high T cell percentages were measured by flow cytometry on a PBMC aliquot from every donor.

Library preparation was by 5' RACE. TCRdb names Illumina HiSeq 2500 as the instrument used. A second PCR of roughly 7 to 11 cycles was performed with a sample-barcoded 5' primer and a J-beta primer mix. A template-switch 5' adaptor carrying 12 random nucleotides introduced a unique molecular identifier onto each TCR beta cDNA molecule. At least 2.5 million CDR3-containing paired-end reads were obtained from each sample. The Mint cDNA synthesis kit, primed by a TRBC-specific oligonucleotide, was used to synthesize first-strand cDNA from all RNA. Following uracil-DNA glycosylase treatment, a first 18-cycle PCR with universal primers M1SS and BC2_uni_R was performed on all cDNA. In the paper's pipeline: Each sample was normalized by randomly selecting 1 million high-quality reads, each carrying a distinct molecular identifier. Reads with shared molecular identifiers were discarded instead of being binned into consensus sequences. MiTCR, set to a Q25 quality threshold and the strictest error-elimination algorithm, was used for CDR3 identification, clonotype clustering and error correction. A nonparametric unseen species model with Euler transformation was used to estimate a lower bound on total TCR beta diversity. The public reads were reprocessed in TCRdb via fastp at Q25 and MiXCR, keeping in-frame beta chains. Each CDR3 protein appears once, grouped with its most common genes and DNA. TCRdb, not the authors, supplied the V and J calls. Present in this sample are 600,000 to 1,000,000 distinct CDR3 sequences, 20% to 25% of which were seen just once. The ten largest clones take up approximately 4% of the sample.

This sample is part of a study of blood T cells in healthy people across ages (dated by TCRdb to 2014 to 2015). Notes on the research overall: Template switching captured roughly one uniquely barcoded TCR beta cDNA molecule per two T cells in model experiments. Using deep sequencing normalized with unique cDNA molecular identifiers, the study measured how TCR beta repertoire diversity changes with age. Four age groups were formed from the donors: young (average roughly 15 years), middle-aged (less than 40), aged (roughly 56) and long-lived (about 80). For two donors (one aged 18 to 29 and one aged 80 or older), the study analyzed two additional independent replicas of 1 million unique cDNA reads from the same blood draw.

The paper's findings and limits, for the study overall: Compared with the aged group, the long-lived group had more naive CD4+ T cells, fewer expanded clones and increased TCR diversity, suggesting age selection. Bulk unsorted PBMC profiling prevented conclusive comparison of naive and antigen-experienced compartments. As age increased, observed TCR beta diversity per million T cells dropped in a roughly linear way, and a significant reduction was already evident by age 40. Donor CMV infection status was unknown, potentially confounding age-related changes in expanded clonotypes. Total diversity estimates from one million sequenced T cells were considered lower bounds and underestimates. A strong correlation was found between observed TCR beta diversity and the percentage of naive T cells measured by flow cytometry.

A further study also used this sample, focusing on T cells of mothers and their children. The other study reports the following: Nine systemically healthy Caucasian individuals, comprising three mothers and their six children, were included as donors. cDNA synthesis consumed the entire amount of extracted RNA, loaded at about 1.6 ug RNA in each 15 ul reaction. In the second PCR, sample barcodes and 2-4 random nucleotides were introduced via the M1S primer. Over 8 million TCR beta CDR3 reads came from each mother, compared with about 3.2 million reads from each child. Thymic selection similarly shapes TCR recombination output in related and unrelated pairs, with minor effect from inherited differences. Normalized repertoire overlap was always found to be slightly, but never significantly, higher in related mother-child pairs than in unrelated mother-child pairs. Persistent microchimeric T cell clones were not detected, at a sensitivity of 85 to 100 clones per million clonotypes. The study used deep NGS to compare TCR beta repertoires of mothers and children, seeking features distinguishing related mother-child pairs from unrelated individuals. On average, the children were around 11 +/- 4 years old, while the mothers were 40 +/- 4 years old. After adapters were ligated using NEBNext reagents, the libraries underwent 100+100 nt paired-end sequencing on an Illumina HiSeq 2000. To prevent cross-contamination, the mother and child libraries were prepared one month apart and sequenced in separate runs. For each donor, between about 450,000 and 2,300,000 distinct TCR beta clonotypes were identified. Naive TCR beta clonotypes were estimated from low-frequency clonotypes matched to each donor's FACS-determined naive share, without sorting.

The sequenced material came from blood. Recombination joined TRBV10-3 with TRBJ1-1, with 7 middle bases fitting TRBD1. The clonotype was recovered from a boy younger than 18 in good health. The CDR3 protein is CAIRQGDGTEAFF. The DNA sequence is given as TGTGCCATCAGGCAGGGGGACGGCACTGAAGCTTTCTTT.